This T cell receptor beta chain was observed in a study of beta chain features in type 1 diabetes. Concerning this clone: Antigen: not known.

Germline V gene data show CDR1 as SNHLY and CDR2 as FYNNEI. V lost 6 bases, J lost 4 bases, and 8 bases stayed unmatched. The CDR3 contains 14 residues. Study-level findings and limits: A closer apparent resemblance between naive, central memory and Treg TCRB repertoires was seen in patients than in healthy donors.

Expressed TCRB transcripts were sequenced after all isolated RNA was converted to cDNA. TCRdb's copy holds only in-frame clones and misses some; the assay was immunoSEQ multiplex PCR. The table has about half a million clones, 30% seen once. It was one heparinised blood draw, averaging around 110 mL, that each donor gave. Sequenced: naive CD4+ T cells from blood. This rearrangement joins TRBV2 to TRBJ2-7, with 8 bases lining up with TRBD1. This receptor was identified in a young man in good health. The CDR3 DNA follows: TGTGCCAGCAGGGAGGACAGGGTTTATTACGAGCAGTACTTC. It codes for CASREDRVYYEQYF.